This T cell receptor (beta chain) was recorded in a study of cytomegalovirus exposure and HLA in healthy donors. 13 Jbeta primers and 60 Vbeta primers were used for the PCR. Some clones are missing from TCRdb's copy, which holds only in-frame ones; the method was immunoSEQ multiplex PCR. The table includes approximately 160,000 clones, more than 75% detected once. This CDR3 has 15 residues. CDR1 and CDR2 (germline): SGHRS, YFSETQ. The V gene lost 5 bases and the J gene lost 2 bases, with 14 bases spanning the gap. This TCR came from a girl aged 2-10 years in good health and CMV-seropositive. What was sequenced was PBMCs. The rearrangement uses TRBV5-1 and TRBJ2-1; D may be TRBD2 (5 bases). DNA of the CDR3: TGCGCCAGCAGTTCGAGCGGTACCACCTACAATGAGCAGTTCTTC. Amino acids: CASSSSGTTYNEQFF.